These 20 T cell receptor beta chains share one sample of origin, sequenced in a study of identifying expanded T cells in peripheral blood. The protocol was immunoSEQ multiplex PCR, while the TCRdb copy is restricted to in-frame clones and leaves out a portion. The profile shows 75,000 to 90,000 clones, around 90% of them singletons. Sequenced: blood. These receptors were taken from a person aged 18-70 years in good health.

This rearrangement joins TRBV27 to TRBJ2-7; 7 bases match TRBD2. CDR1 is MNHEY and CDR2 is SMNVEV in the germline V gene (reference sequence). The CDR3 spans 14 residues. The J segment lost 5 bases and the V segment lost 3 bases, leaving 7 bases of the junction unmatched. Written as DNA, the CDR3 is TGTGCCAGCAGTTTGTACGGGAGGAACGACGAGCAGTACTTC. Translating gives CASSLYGRNDEQYF.

V and J are TRBV5-6 and TRBJ2-3; D might be TRBD2 (6 bases). Trimming cost V 1 base and J 4 bases, with 10 bases left between them. Germline CDR1 is SGHDT and CDR2 is YYEEEE. The CDR3 runs to 14 residues. CDR3 coding DNA: TGTGCCAGCAGCTTGCGGGGGTCCGCAGATACGCAGTATTTT. This translates into CASSLRGSADTQYF.

The V gene is TRBV19, the J gene TRBJ1-2; 9 bases align to TRBD1. This CDR3 comprises 14 residues. Trimming removed 4 bases from V and 7 bases from J; junction bases left unmatched: 7. The germline CDR1 and CDR2 sequences are LNHDA and SQIVND (reference sequence). CDR3 amino acids: CASSTTGTGTGYTF. The CDR3 coding sequence is TGTGCCAGTAGTACTACCGGGACAGGGACTGGCTACACCTTC.

V usage is TRBV5-1 and J usage is TRBJ1-2; a possible D gene is TRBD1 (6 bases). There are 15 residues in the CDR3. V lost 5 bases to trimming and J lost 3 bases, with 17 bases between them. CDR1 and CDR2 (germline): SGHRS, YFSETQ. The chain's CDR3 is CASSMTLAGDYGYTF. In DNA, the CDR3 is TGCGCCAGCAGTATGACCCTCGCAGGGGACTATGGCTACACCTTC.

The V gene is TRBV9, the J gene TRBJ1-2; the D gene is possibly TRBD1 (5 bases). Trimming left V 3 bases short and J 5 bases short, with 11 bases between. This CDR3 region has 13 residues. CDR1 is SGDLS, CDR2 YYNGEE, per germline. Here the CDR3 reads CASSGGEGYGYTF. Written as DNA, the CDR3 is TGTGCCAGCAGCGGGGGCGAGGGGTATGGCTACACCTTC.

V gene TRBV21-1 combines with J gene TRBJ2-3; the table calls TRBD2, which could not be checked here. TRBV21-1 counts as a pseudogene. The CDR3 runs 19 residues. CDR3 amino acids: CASSDPCRTSGDRTDTQYF. DNA for the CDR3: TGTGCCAGCAGCGACCCGTGCCGGACTAGCGGCGACCGCACAGATACGCAGTATTTT.

The chain links TRBV4-2 to TRBJ2-7; D possibly corresponds to TRBD1 (5 bases). The germline gives CDR1 LGHNA, CDR2 YNFKEQ. The CDR3 extends over 19 amino acids. Trimming took off 0 bases at V and 3 bases at J, with 24 bases between the two ends. This CDR3 is CASSQENRAAWQGVYEQYF. CDR3 bases: TGTGCCAGCAGCCAAGAAAACCGGGCTGCTTGGCAGGGCGTCTACGAGCAGTACTTC.

The chain combines TRBV5-6 with TRBJ2-5, with D maybe TRBD2 (5 bases). V lost 2 bases to trimming and J lost 4 bases, with 9 bases between them. The length of the CDR3 is 13 residues. The germline gives CDR1 SGHDT, CDR2 YYEEEE. The DNA of the CDR3 is TGTGCCAGCAGCTTCGGACTTTCAGAGACCCAGTACTTC. Residues: CASSFGLSETQYF. Combining the CDR3 with reference TRBV5-6 and TRBJ2-5 gives the whole variable domain DAGVTQSPTHLIKTRGQQVTLRCSPKSGHDTVSWYQQALGQGPQFIFQYYEEEERQRGNFPDRFSGHQFPNYSSELNVNALLLGDSALYLCASSFGLSETQYFGPGTRLLVL.

The chain couples TRBV6-5 to TRBJ2-7; TRBD2 matches 7 bases. With 0 bases clipped from V and 5 bases from J, the junction kept 7 bases outside the gene matches. The CDR3 runs 15 residues. Germline V gene lookup returns CDR1 MNHEY and CDR2 SVGAGI. Here the CDR3 reads CASSYSGLAVHEQYF. CDR3 DNA sequence: TGTGCCAGCAGTTACTCCGGGCTAGCGGTCCACGAGCAGTACTTC.

The V gene is TRBV10-3, the J gene TRBJ2-2; D is undetermined. CDR1 and CDR2 (germline): ENHRY, SYGVKD. CDR3 length: 13 residues. V shed 5 bases and J shed 6 bases, with 10 bases lying between them. CDR3 region: CAISSDPSGELFF. The CDR3 nucleotides read TGTGCCATCAGTTCCGACCCCTCCGGGGAGCTGTTTTTT.

The chain is built from TRBV19 and TRBJ1-2; TRBD1 matches 8 bases. The CDR3 contains 18 residues. Germline V CDR1 and CDR2: LNHDA, SQIVND (reference sequence). The J segment lost 0 bases and the V segment lost 6 bases, leaving 15 bases of the junction unmatched. This CDR3 reads CASRIRNPDRVANYGYTF. The CDR3 region has the DNA TGTGCCAGTAGAATACGGAACCCGGACAGGGTAGCTAACTATGGCTACACCTTC.

This clone occurred once. The genes are TRBV2 and TRBJ2-4; a possible D gene is TRBD1 (5 bases). From germline, CDR1 is SNHLY and CDR2 FYNNEI. V was cut by 7 bases and J by 4 bases, with 14 bases left in between. This CDR3 is built from 14 residues. The CDR3 sequence: CASNQGLGKNIQYF. The CDR3 nucleotides are TGTGCCAGCAACCAGGGCTTAGGGAAAAACATTCAGTACTTC.

The J gene is TRBJ1-4, the V gene TRBV30; no definite D call. The germline V gene has CDR1 GTSNPN and CDR2 SVGIG (reference sequence). Trimming took off 5 bases at V and 8 bases at J, with 18 bases between the two ends. This CDR3 has 14 amino acids. In nucleotides, the CDR3 is TGTGCCTGGTGTCGGCCCTACGGGGAGGAAAAACTGTTTTTT. This gives the protein CAWCRPYGEEKLFF. Full variable domain (outside the CDR3, taken from reference TRBV30 and TRBJ1-4): SQTIHQWPATLVQPVGSPLSLECTVEGTSNPNLYWYRQAAGRGLQLLFYSVGIGQISSEVPQNLSASRPQDRQFILSSKKLLLSDSGFYLCAWCRPYGEEKLFFGSGTQLSVL.

The V gene is TRBV5-8, the J gene TRBJ1-1, with D possibly matching TRBD1 (5 bases). The CDR3 has 14 residues. V was clipped by 4 bases and J by 1 base, with 11 bases between them. Germline V gene lookup returns CDR1 SGHTS and CDR2 YDEGEE. CDR3 bases: TGTGCCAGCAGCCAGCTGGGACGGAACACTGAAGCTTTCTTT. This codes for CASSQLGRNTEAFF.

This clone was seen just once. V usage is TRBV5-1 and J usage is TRBJ1-1; D remains unclear. The CDR3 sequence is 12 residues long. Trimming stripped 2 bases from V and 8 bases from J, with 10 bases between. From germline, CDR1 is SGHRS and CDR2 YFSETQ. Written as DNA, the CDR3 is TGCGCCAGCAGCTTAGAGCCACCCGAAGCTTTCTTT. Its translation: CASSLEPPEAFF.

The J gene is TRBJ2-3, the V gene TRBV18, with 10 nucleotides matching TRBD1. Germline values: CDR1 KGHSH, CDR2 LQKENI. With V trimmed by 4 bases and J by 5 bases, 15 bases remained unmatched. The CDR3 is 18 residues long. CDR3 region: CASSLRGQGKAGGDTQYF. CDR3 in DNA: TGTGCCAGCTCACTACGGGGACAGGGGAAAGCCGGGGGAGATACGCAGTATTTT.

This clone was seen only once. The V and J genes are TRBV5-1 and TRBJ1-1; no reliable D call. The CDR3 totals 16 residues. Germline loops: CDR1 SGHRS, CDR2 YFSETQ. Trimming pared 4 bases from V and 1 base from J, leaving 17 bases between. CDR3 sequence reads: CASSLNTRSRNTEAFF. The CDR3 region has the DNA TGCGCCAGCAGCCTTAATACCCGGTCAAGGAACACTGAAGCTTTCTTT.

This clone was seen just once. V usage is TRBV6-5 and J usage is TRBJ1-2; the D is unclear. The CDR3 spans 15 residues. Trimming left V 1 base short and J 0 bases short, with 9 bases between. Germline CDR1 MNHEY, CDR2 SVGAGI. CDR3 in amino acids: CASSYYESANYGYTF. The DNA of the CDR3 is TGTGCCAGCAGTTACTACGAGTCAGCTAACTATGGCTACACCTTC.

The V and J genes are TRBV7-2 and TRBJ2-1, with a tentative D call TRBD2 (7 bases). The germline CDR1 and CDR2 sequences are SGHTA and FQGNSA. The length of the CDR3 is 15 residues. V lost 2 bases to trimming and J lost 7 bases, with 15 bases between them. The CDR3 DNA reads TGTGCCAGCAGCTTATGGTCAGGGGAGGGTAATGAGCAGTTCTTC. This sequence encodes CASSLWSGEGNEQFF.

The chain couples TRBV5-1 to TRBJ2-3; D is unclear. This CDR3 has 13 residues. The germline CDR1 and CDR2 sequences are SGHRS and YFSETQ. The V end lost 0 bases, the J end lost 2 bases, and 4 bases lay between the germline ends. The DNA of the CDR3 is TGCGCCAGCAGCTTGGGGATCACAGATACGCAGTATTTT. This translates into CASSLGITDTQYF.